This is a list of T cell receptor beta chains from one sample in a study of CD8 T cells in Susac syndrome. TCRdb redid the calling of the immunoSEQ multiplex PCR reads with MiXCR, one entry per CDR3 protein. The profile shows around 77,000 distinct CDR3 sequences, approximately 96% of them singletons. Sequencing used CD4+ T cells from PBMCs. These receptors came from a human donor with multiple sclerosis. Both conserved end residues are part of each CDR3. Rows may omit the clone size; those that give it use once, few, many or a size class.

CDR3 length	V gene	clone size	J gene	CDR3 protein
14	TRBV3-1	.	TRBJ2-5	CASSQAGVQETQYF
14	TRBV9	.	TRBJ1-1	CASSPGLMVTEAFF
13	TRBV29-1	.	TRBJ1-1	CSTSPTGSTEAFF
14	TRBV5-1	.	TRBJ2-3	CASSLGTITDTQYF
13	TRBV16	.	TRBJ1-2	CASSQGLIYGYTF
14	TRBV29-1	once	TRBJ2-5	CSVLKGTDGETQYF
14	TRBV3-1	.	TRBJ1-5	CASSHDDRGEPQHF
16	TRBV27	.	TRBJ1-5	CASSLFGRGFNQPQHF
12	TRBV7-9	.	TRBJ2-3	CASSSMAPTQYF
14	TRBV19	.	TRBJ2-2	CASNLKVLTGELFF
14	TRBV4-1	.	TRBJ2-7	CASSRPQETYEQYF
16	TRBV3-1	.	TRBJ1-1	CASSPRVPGMNTEAFF
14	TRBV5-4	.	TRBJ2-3	CASSLHLGTDTQYF
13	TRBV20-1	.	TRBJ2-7	CSVPLGGVGEQYF
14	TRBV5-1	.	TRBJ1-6	CASSLTVPESPLHF
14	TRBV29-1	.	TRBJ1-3	CSVGEGTAGNTIYF
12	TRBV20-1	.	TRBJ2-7	CSARVGGYEQYF
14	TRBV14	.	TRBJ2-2	CASSQVRGPGELFF
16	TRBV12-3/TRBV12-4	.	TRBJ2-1	CASTPGFSGGSNEQFF
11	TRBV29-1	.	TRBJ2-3	CSVNSIDTQYF
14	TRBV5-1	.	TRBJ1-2	CASSLVGPELGYTF
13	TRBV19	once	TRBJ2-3	CASSTTRIDTQYF
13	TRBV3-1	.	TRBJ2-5	CASSQVVSGTQYF
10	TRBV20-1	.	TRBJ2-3	CSAGPDTQYF
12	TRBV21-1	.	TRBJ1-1	CASRTRHTEAFF
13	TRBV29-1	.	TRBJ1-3	CSSSDRDGNTIYF
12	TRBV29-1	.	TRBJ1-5	CSVRDGNQPQHF
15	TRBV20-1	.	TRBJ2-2	CSASDGEMNTGELFF
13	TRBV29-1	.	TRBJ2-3	CSVGTPSTDTQYF
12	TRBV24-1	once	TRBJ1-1	CATCGQGTEAFF
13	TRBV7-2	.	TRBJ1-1	CASSSRQGTEAFF
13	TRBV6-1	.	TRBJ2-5	CASLFVQGRTQYF
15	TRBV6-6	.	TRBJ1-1	CACLFPGPVNTEAFF
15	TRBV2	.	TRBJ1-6	CASSRVRADNSPLHF
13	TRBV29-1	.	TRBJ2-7	CSVASSGSYEQYF
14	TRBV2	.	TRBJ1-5	CASRAGARNQPQHF
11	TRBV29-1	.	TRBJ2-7	CSAGTRSEQYF
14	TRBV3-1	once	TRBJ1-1	CASSASRTGGIAFF
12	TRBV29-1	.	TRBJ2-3	CSILHGPDTQYF
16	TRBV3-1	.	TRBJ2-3	CASSRPRDSNLDTQYF
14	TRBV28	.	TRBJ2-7	CASSTGTGGYEQYF
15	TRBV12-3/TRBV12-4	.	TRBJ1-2	CASSLQGASFDGYTF
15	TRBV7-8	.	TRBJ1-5	CASSFGSDSNQPQHF
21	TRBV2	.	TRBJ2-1	CASSEPSYYTSGGASYNEQFF
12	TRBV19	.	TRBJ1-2	CASSMGDSGYTF
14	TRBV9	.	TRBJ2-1	CASSVSGGRGEQFF
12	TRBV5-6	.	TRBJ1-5	CASSSGIQPQHF
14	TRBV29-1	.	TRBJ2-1	CSVNIGGSYNEQFF
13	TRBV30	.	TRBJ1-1	CAWRTGGHTEAFF
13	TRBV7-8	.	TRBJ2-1	CASSPPGGGEQFF
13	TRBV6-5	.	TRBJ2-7	CASSVLGSYEQYF
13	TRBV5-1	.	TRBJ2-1	CASSLGSNNEQFF
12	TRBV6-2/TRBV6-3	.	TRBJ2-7	CASSSNSYEQYF
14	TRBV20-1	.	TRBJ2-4	CSATEAIDIGIQYF
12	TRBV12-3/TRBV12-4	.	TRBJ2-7	CASSPTFWEQYF
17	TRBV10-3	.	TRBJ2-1	CAIRPGRRGLSYNEQFF